This T cell receptor beta chain was identified in a study of blood T cell repertoires in COVID-19. Study-level background: Donors in the United States, Italy and Spain gave samples during acute or convalescent COVID-19. The cDNA or gDNA used as material had been derived from T cells, B-cell-depleted T cells, or PBMCs.

The CDR3 contains 15 residues. V was pared by 2 bases and J by 6 bases, with 7 bases of the junction left unmatched. CDR1 and CDR2 from the germline V gene are MNHEY and SVGAGI. Authors' analysis steps: Amplification of reference gene primers provided the estimated nucleated cell counts. Produced via immunoSEQ multiplex PCR; TCRdb's table is partial and in-frame only. V and J calls and clone size follow that table, whereas D and trimming were derived from the DNA. The repertoire holds 350,000 or so clones, with around 89% as singletons. The genes are TRBV6-5 and TRBJ2-7; 10 nucleotides match TRBD1. The clonotype was recovered from a man younger than 35 with active or convalescent COVID-19. Sequenced material: peripheral blood. CDR3 residues: CASSYADGTGVEQYF. Here the CDR3 DNA reads TGTGCCAGCAGTTACGCCGACGGGACAGGGGTCGAGCAGTACTTC.